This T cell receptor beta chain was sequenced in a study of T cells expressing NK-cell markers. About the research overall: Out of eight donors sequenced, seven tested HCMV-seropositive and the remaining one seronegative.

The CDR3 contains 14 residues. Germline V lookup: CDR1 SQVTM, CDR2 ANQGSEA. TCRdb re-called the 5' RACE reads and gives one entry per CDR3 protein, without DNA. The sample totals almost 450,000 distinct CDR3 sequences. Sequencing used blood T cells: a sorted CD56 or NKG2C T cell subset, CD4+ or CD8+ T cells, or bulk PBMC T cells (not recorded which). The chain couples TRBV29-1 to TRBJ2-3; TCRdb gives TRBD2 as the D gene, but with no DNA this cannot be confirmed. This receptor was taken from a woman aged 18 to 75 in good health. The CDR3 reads CSAPGLQLADTQYF.